This T cell receptor beta chain is drawn from a study of T cells in Graves' hyperthyroidism and ophthalmopathy. About the study: Peripheral blood was obtained at initial diagnosis, preceding any treatment.

Amplification targeted TCR beta CDR3 regions from RNA transcripts. HTBI primers were the set used in a first-round RT-PCR of the TCR CDR3. TCRdb fed the multiplex PCR reads into MiXCR, producing one record per CDR3 protein. The repertoire holds roughly 700,000 distinct CDR3 sequences, with over 35% as singletons. V shed 6 bases and J shed 3 bases, with 11 bases lying between them. Per the germline V gene, CDR1 is SEHNR and CDR2 is FQNEAQ (reference sequence). CDR3 length: 13 residues. The sample comprised blood. The V and J genes are TRBV7-9 and TRBJ1-2; D unresolved. This sequence originates from a woman aged 40 to 49 with Graves' hyperthyroidism. CDR3 region: CASSCLQYYGYTF. The CDR3 DNA reads TGTGCCAGCAGTTGCCTACAGTACTATGGCTACACCTTC. The full variable domain, in which reference TRBV7-9 and TRBJ1-2 provide the parts outside the CDR3, is DTGVSQNPRHKITKRGQNVTFRCDPISEHNRLYWYRQTLGQGPEFLTYFQNEAQLEKSRLLSDRFSAERPKGSFSTLEIQRTEQGDSAMYLCASSCLQYYGYTFGSGTRLTVV.